The 24 T cell receptor beta chains in this list originate from one sample, sequenced in a study of shared clonotypes between healthy human individuals. TCRdb keeps only in-frame clones here, not all; method: immunoSEQ multiplex PCR. Of 950,000 to 1,200,000 clones in the sample, about 72% were seen once. The sequenced material came from memory CD4+ T cells from PBMCs. Indicated subset: CD45RA-negative fraction. These receptors all stem from a man aged 18 to 29 in good health. Some clones in this sample may be carry-over from other donors' samples.

Comments on this clone: At one boundary the junction diverges from the germline segment, which might be a read error. The V gene is TRBV7-2, the J gene TRBJ1-4; D is uncertain. This CDR3 contains 14 residues. Germline V CDR1 and CDR2: SGHTA, FQGNSA. The CDR3 region is CASSPLGLRENLFF. CDR3 sequence (DNA): TGTGCCAGCAGCCCCTTAGGCTTGAGAGAAAACCTGTTTTTT. Complete variable domain (other parts from reference TRBV7-2 and TRBJ1-4): GAGVSQSPSNKVTEKGKDVELRCDPISGHTALYWYRQSLGQGLEFLIYFQGNSAPDKSGLPSDRFSAERTGGSVSTLTIQRTQQEDSAVYLCASSPLGLRENLFFGSGTQLSVL.

V and J are TRBV19 and TRBJ2-6; 7 positions agree with TRBD2. This CDR3 region has 21 residues. Per germline, CDR1 LNHDA and CDR2 SQIVND (reference sequence). V dropped 2 bases and J dropped 2; count of bases not matched to a gene: 18. CDR3 sequence: CASSITGTNPVGSPGANVLTF. In DNA form, the CDR3 reads TGTGCCAGTAGTATAACCGGGACTAACCCAGTCGGGTCTCCTGGGGCCAACGTCCTGACTTTC.

V is TRBV7-2 and J is TRBJ1-5; D is perhaps TRBD1 (5 bases). Germline V gene lookup returns CDR1 SGHTA and CDR2 FQGNSA. Trimming pared 1 base from V and 10 bases from J, leaving 11 bases between. The CDR3 is 13 amino acids. The CDR3 bases are TGTGCCAGCAGCTTAGGGCGGGACCATCCCCAGCATTTT. This sequence encodes CASSLGRDHPQHF. The full variable domain, with the rest looked up from reference TRBV7-2 and TRBJ1-5, is GAGVSQSPSNKVTEKGKDVELRCDPISGHTALYWYRQSLGQGLEFLIYFQGNSAPDKSGLPSDRFSAERTGGSVSTLTIQRTQQEDSAVYLCASSLGRDHPQHFGDGTRLSIL.

For the CDR3, the DNA is TGTGCCAGCAGCTCCTTTAGGCTAGCGGGAGACGAGCAGTACTTC. This codes for CASSSFRLAGDEQYF. The chain carries TRBV7-2 and TRBJ2-7; 10 bases match TRBD2. Losses at the gene ends were 4 bases for V and 5 bases for J; bases not matched to a gene: 8. This CDR3 has 15 amino acids. CDR1 is SGHTA, CDR2 FQGNSA, per germline.

The chain is built from TRBV28 and TRBJ1-1; D gene uncertain. The V and J ends lost 5 bases and 4 bases respectively, with 11 bases between them. Germline CDR1 and CDR2: MDHEN and SYDVKM. The CDR3 is made up of 13 amino acids. CDR3 residues: CASSPYGRTEAFF. CDR3 bases: TGTGCCAGCAGTCCCTACGGTCGCACTGAAGCTTTCTTT. The complete variable domain, with remaining parts taken from reference TRBV28 and TRBJ1-1, reads DVKVTQSSRYLVKRTGEKVFLECVQDMDHENMFWYRQDPGLGLRLIYFSYDVKMKEKGDIPEGYSVSREKKERFSLILESASTNQTSMYLCASSPYGRTEAFFGQGTRLTVV.

This chain joins TRBV28 and TRBJ2-4; 7 bases align to TRBD2. The V gene end was trimmed by 4 bases and the J gene end by 5 bases; junction bases not matched to a gene: 2. This CDR3 is 13 amino acids long. In germline, CDR1 is MDHEN, CDR2 SYDVKM. Written as DNA, the CDR3 is TGTGCCAGCAGTTGGGCGGGGGAAAACATTCAGTACTTC. Protein product: CASSWAGENIQYF.

The chain is built from TRBV6-6 and TRBJ2-7, with 8 bases that match TRBD2. The CDR3 covers 12 residues. The germline V gene has CDR1 MNHNY and CDR2 SVGAGI (reference sequence). Losses at the gene ends were 6 bases for V and 5 bases for J; bases not matched to a gene: 3. The CDR3 DNA reads TGTGCCAGCAGCAGACTAGCGAACGAGCAGTACTTC. As protein: CASSRLANEQYF.

The chain couples TRBV7-9 to TRBJ2-7, with TRBD2 identical over 7 bases. This CDR3 region has 13 residues. J gave up 3 bases and V 3 bases, and 2 bases lay outside the gene matches. In germline, CDR1 is SEHNR, CDR2 FQNEAQ (reference sequence). CDR3 loop: CASSFGTIYEQYF. The CDR3 DNA reads TGTGCCAGCAGCTTCGGGACTATCTACGAGCAGTACTTC. The full variable domain, with the rest looked up from reference TRBV7-9 and TRBJ2-7, is DTGVSQNPRHKITKRGQNVTFRCDPISEHNRLYWYRQTLGQGPEFLTYFQNEAQLEKSRLLSDRFSAERPKGSFSTLEIQRTEQGDSAMYLCASSFGTIYEQYFGPGTRLTVT.

The rearrangement joins TRBV28 to TRBJ1-3, with D uncertain. Germline assignment: CDR1 MDHEN and CDR2 SYDVKM. V lost 7 bases and J 4 bases, leaving 11 bases between the germline ends. The CDR3 contains 13 residues. For the CDR3, the DNA is TGTGCCAGCACCCTTAGGCAGGGAAACACCATATATTTT. It codes for CASTLRQGNTIYF.

The CDR3 sequence: CASSSPSNTEAFF. In nucleotides, the CDR3 is TGTGCCAGCAGTTCCCCTTCCAACACTGAAGCTTTCTTT. V and J are TRBV6-7 and TRBJ1-1, with D hard to call. TRBV6-7 has ORF status, its function being uncertain. The CDR3 has 13 amino acids. Trimming shortened V by 4 bases and J by 2 bases, and 8 bases separated the two germline ends.

The DNA of the CDR3 is TGTGCCAGCAGCTTAGCTCCGACCCCGAACACTGAAGCTTTCTTT. Its translation is CASSLAPTPNTEAFF. The chain joins TRBV11-2 to TRBJ1-1, with unresolved D. CDR3 size: 15 residues. V dropped 1 base and J dropped 1 base, with 10 bases sitting between them. Germline V gene sequence: CDR1 SGHAT, CDR2 FQNNGV.

The CDR3 here is CASTALAGESYEQYF. The CDR3 bases are TGTGCCAGTACTGCGCTAGCGGGCGAATCCTACGAGCAGTACTTC. The genes are TRBV19 and TRBJ2-7; 8 positions agree with TRBD2. J lost 1 base, V lost 7 bases, and 9 bases had no gene match. Germline CDR1 reads LNHDA; CDR2 reads SQIVND (reference sequence). The CDR3 spans 15 residues.

V and J are TRBV5-1 and TRBJ2-3; a possible D gene is TRBD1 (6 bases). Trimming took off 3 bases at V and 3 bases at J, with 11 bases between the two ends. This CDR3 has 14 amino acids. CDR1 is SGHRS and CDR2 is YFSETQ in the germline V gene. The CDR3: CASSSGELTDTQYF. The CDR3 DNA sequence: TGCGCCAGCAGCTCAGGGGAATTAACAGATACGCAGTATTTT.

The chain combines TRBV5-1 with TRBJ2-5; D is perhaps TRBD1 (6 bases). V lost 4 bases to trimming and J lost 4 bases, with 17 bases between them. The length of the CDR3 is 15 residues. Germline CDR1 reads SGHRS; CDR2 reads YFSETQ. As DNA, the CDR3 is TGCGCCAGCAGCGCCAGGGAAGGGGGAGTAGAGACCCAGTACTTC. As protein: CASSAREGGVETQYF.

To note about this clone: The junction does not match germline at one end; this may be a read error. This sequence joins TRBV10-3 and TRBJ1-1; a possible D gene is TRBD1 (6 bases). CDR1 and CDR2 (germline): ENHRY, SYGVKD. This CDR3 has 14 amino acids. The CDR3: CAIREWGAYTEAFF. In DNA, the CDR3 is TGTGCCATCAGAGAGTGGGGGGCTTACACTGAAGCTTTCTTT.

This sequence joins TRBV4-2 and TRBJ2-5; 8 bases agree with TRBD2. Germline lookup yields CDR1 LGHNA and CDR2 YNFKEQ. This CDR3 is built from 15 residues. V was clipped by 4 bases and J by 3 bases; unmatched bases: 7. CDR3 protein: CASSRGGSGKETQYF. CDR3 nucleotide sequence: TGTGCCAGCAGCCGGGGTGGTAGCGGGAAAGAGACCCAGTACTTC.

The J gene is TRBJ2-3, the V gene TRBV13, with TRBD2 matching 8 bases. This CDR3 has 14 residues. The ends lost 5 bases at V and 3 bases at J; junction bases unmatched: 4. Germline CDR1 PRHDT, CDR2 FYEKMQ (reference sequence). The CDR3 reads CASSPGGATDTQYF. The CDR3 DNA reads TGTGCCAGCAGCCCGGGGGGGGCAACAGATACGCAGTATTTT.

The rearrangement joins TRBV7-2 to TRBJ2-1; D is perhaps TRBD1 (6 bases). This CDR3 has 11 amino acids. V was trimmed by 6 bases and J by 15 bases, leaving 15 bases between them. Germline values: CDR1 SGHTA, CDR2 FQGNSA. The DNA of the CDR3 is TGTGCCAGCAGTTATAGACAGGCCCCGTTCTTC. Amino acids: CASSYRQAPFF.

The chain employs TRBV29-1 and TRBJ2-2; 9 bases map to TRBD2. This CDR3 has 14 amino acids. V lost 7 bases and J lost 2; bases outside the gene matches: 5. Germline V CDR1 and CDR2: SQVTM, ANQGSEA. CDR3 sequence (DNA): TGCAGCGCACCGGGACTAGCAAACACCGGGGAGCTGTTTTTT. It yields the protein CSAPGLANTGELFF.

Only a few counts were recorded for this clone. The chain combines TRBV2 with TRBJ2-1; D gene ambiguous. Trimming cost V 9 bases and J 7 bases, with 16 bases left between them. This CDR3 contains 13 residues. Germline CDR1 is SNHLY and CDR2 is FYNNEI. In DNA, the CDR3 is TGTGCCAGTAGAGCCCAGAATCGTAATGAGCAGTTCTTC. This encodes CASRAQNRNEQFF.

The chain is built from TRBV6-1 and TRBJ2-1; 7 bases align to TRBD2. V gave up 4 bases and J gave up 0 bases; unmatched junction bases: 3. The CDR3 runs to 15 residues. CDR1 is MNHNS, CDR2 SASEGT, per germline. As DNA, the CDR3 is TGTGCCAGCAGTGCTAGCGGCAGCTCCTACAATGAGCAGTTCTTC. It codes for CASSASGSSYNEQFF.

The genes are TRBV7-2 and TRBJ1-5; D is possibly TRBD1 (6 bases). The V gene's germline CDR1 is SGHTA and CDR2 FQGNSA. This CDR3 contains 13 residues. V gave up 2 bases and J gave up 7 bases, with 9 bases separating them. The CDR3 is CASSLQGWQPQHF. The CDR3 bases are TGTGCCAGCAGCTTACAGGGGTGGCAGCCCCAGCATTTT.

This sequence joins TRBV4-1 and TRBJ2-7; D is perhaps TRBD1 (6 bases). Germline CDR1 is MGHRA and CDR2 is YSYEKL. The CDR3 runs 14 residues. The V end was cut by 3 bases, the J end by 2 bases, with 11 bases between. The CDR3 protein is CASSHGTNTYEQYF. The CDR3 DNA reads TGCGCCAGCAGCCACGGGACAAATACCTACGAGCAGTACTTC.

V gene TRBV5-1 combines with J gene TRBJ2-1, with 8 bases matching TRBD2. The V gene's germline CDR1 is SGHRS and CDR2 YFSETQ. The CDR3 totals 15 residues. After removal of 0 bases from V and 5 bases from J, the junction contained 4 bases not matched to a gene. The CDR3 is CASSLAGSGNNEQFF. The DNA for the CDR3 is TGCGCCAGCAGCTTGGCTGGTAGCGGGAACAATGAGCAGTTCTTC.